This T cell receptor beta chain is drawn from a study of CD8+ T cells in alopecia areata. Study in general: A 6-month off-drug phase came after tofacitinib, which had lasted 6 to 18 months.

The treatment is: oral pan-JAK inhibitor, 5-10 mg twice daily. Specimens obtained from alopecia areata patients comprised lesional scalp punch biopsies and peripheral blood. Deletions cut 3 bases from V and 7 bases from J, with 16 bases between. In germline, CDR1 is GTSNPN, CDR2 SVGIG (reference sequence). The CDR3 contains 15 residues. As the sequencing template, cDNA was produced by extracting RNA and reverse transcribing it. Generated by immunoSEQ multiplex PCR, the TCRdb table keeps only in-frame clones and is missing some. Here the sample spans roughly 200,000 clones, less than 45% being singletons.

The specimen comprised CD4+ T cells sorted from blood, sampled around week 37, from a patient treated with tofacitinib. The chain links TRBV30 to TRBJ1-6; no firm D call. The TCR sequence derives from a human donor with alopecia areata. In nucleotides, the CDR3 is TGTGCCTGGAGCGTCTTTGCACCGCACAATTCACCCCTCCACTTT. Translation gives CAWSVFAPHNSPLHF.